This entry is about one T cell receptor beta chain. No antigen is known for it. A read error may account for a junction end that differs from germline. This specimen belongs to a study of tumor-infiltrating lymphocytes in primary liver carcinoma. The authors made TCR beta cDNA from 500 ng total RNA with a constant-region primer. Libraries of TCR beta came from three nested multiplex PCR rounds with slightly modified ARM-PCR. A C-beta reverse primer was combined with TRBV1-TRBV30 forward primers in the first two PCR rounds, and each round had around 11 cycles. TCRdb re-called the multiplex PCR reads through MiXCR, storing one row per CDR3 protein. The data hold roughly 53,000 distinct CDR3 sequences, with around 79% observed a single time. Whole-study findings and limits: Top clones occupying all five tumor regions numbered only about 7.5-24%. Whereas tumor region pairs overlapped more, tumor-adjacent and tumor-blood pairs overlapped less. Blood fell significantly below tumors in its top-250-clone fraction (p = 0.039).

Per the germline V gene, CDR1 is SGHKS and CDR2 is YYEKEE (reference sequence). This CDR3 is built from 13 residues. From unsorted bulk tissue weighing about 20-33 mg, DNA and RNA were co-extracted. The chain combines TRBV5-5 with TRBJ2-7; D possibly matches TRBD1 or TRBD2 (5 bases each). The clonotype originates from a man aged 35-49 years with primary liver carcinoma and hepatitis B virus infection. Input material: liver tumor tissue from sampling region 2. Regarding subset: tumor region T2, inferior pole. The CDR3 coding sequence is TGTACCAGCAGCTTGGATATCCAGGGAGAGCAGTATTTC. It codes for CTSSLDIQGEQYF. Full variable domain (missing parts from reference TRBV5-5 and TRBJ2-7): DAGVTQSPTHLIKTRGQQVTLRCSPISGHKSVSWYQQVLGQGPQFIFQYYEKEERGRGNFPDRFSARQFPNYSSELNVNALLLGDSALYLCTSSLDIQGEQYFGPGTRLTVT.